This T cell receptor (beta chain) was profiled in a study of read filtering for tumor transcriptome and immune sequencing. Study-wide background: Mean patient age was about 66 years, range about 47 to 85; 17 to 20 male, roughly 14 female. RNA-seq yielded only roughly 75 to 1,300 TCR reads, IR-seq about 3.5 to 11 million. General study points: About 80% of IR-seq clonotypes had one read, totaling about 4% of reads; RNA-seq: around 70% and 40%.

The CDR3 has 18 residues. Germline CDR1 and CDR2: DFQATT and SNEGSKA (reference sequence). V gave up 0 bases and J gave up 2 bases, with 20 bases separating them. The library was built from roughly 400 ng RNA with molecular barcoded adaptors for alpha/delta and beta/gamma chains. TCRdb itself ran the reads through MiXCR, one entry per CDR3 protein. The sample shows around 50,000 distinct CDR3 sequences, 20% to 25% of them seen only once. This clonotype showed up many times. Its antigen remains unidentified. Sequenced material: a population of CD138-negative cells sorted from bone marrow. The J gene is TRBJ2-1, the V gene TRBV20-1; D possibly corresponds to TRBD2 (6 bases). The clonotype was recovered from a donor at least 40 years old with multiple myeloma. The CDR3 region is CSARDPQRLVGTYNEQFF. The CDR3 bases are TGCAGTGCTAGAGACCCGCAACGACTAGTCGGAACCTACAATGAGCAGTTCTTC.